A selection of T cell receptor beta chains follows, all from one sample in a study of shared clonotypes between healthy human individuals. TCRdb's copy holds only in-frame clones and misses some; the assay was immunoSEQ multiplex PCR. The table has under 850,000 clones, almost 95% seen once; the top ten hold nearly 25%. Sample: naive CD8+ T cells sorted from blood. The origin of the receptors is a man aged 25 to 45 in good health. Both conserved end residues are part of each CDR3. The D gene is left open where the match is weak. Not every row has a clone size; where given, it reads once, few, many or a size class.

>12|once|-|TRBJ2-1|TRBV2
TGTGCCAGCCCTTCCTTGGGGTCCCAGCAGTTCTTC
CASPSLGSQQFF
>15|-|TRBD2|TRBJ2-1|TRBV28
TGTGCCAGCAGTTTGCTAGCGGGAGTCTTCAATGAGCAGTTCTTC
CASSLLAGVFNEQFF
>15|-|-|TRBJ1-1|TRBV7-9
TGTGCCAGCAGCTTAGCGTTAAGGGGGAACACTGAAGCTTTCTTT
CASSLALRGNTEAFF
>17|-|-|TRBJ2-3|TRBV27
TGTGCCAGCAGTTTATCGTTTTTTGAGGGTGGAGGTGGTACGCAGTATTTT
CASSLSFFEGGGGTQYF
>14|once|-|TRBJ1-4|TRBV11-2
TGTGCCAGCAGCTTATTCGAGAGTGATGAAAAACTGTTTTTT
CASSLFESDEKLFF
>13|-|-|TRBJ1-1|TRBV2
TGTGCCAGGTTAGGGTCTGAGGTACCTGAAGCTTTCTTT
CARLGSEVPEAFF
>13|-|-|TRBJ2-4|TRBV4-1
TGCGCCAGCAGCCAAGTTGAAGGAAACATTCAGTACTTC
CASSQVEGNIQYF
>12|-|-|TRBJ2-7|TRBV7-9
TGTGCCAGCAGCCCCAGGGGCTACGAGCAGTACTTC
CASSPRGYEQYF
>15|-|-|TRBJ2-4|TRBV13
TGTGCCAGCAGCGGCAGAAGCAGCCCTAAAAACATTCAGTACTTC
CASSGRSSPKNIQYF
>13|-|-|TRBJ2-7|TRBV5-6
TGTGCCAGCAGGTTGGGGGGGCGAGGCGAGCAGTACTTC
CASRLGGRGEQYF
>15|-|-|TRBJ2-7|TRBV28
TGTGCCAGCAGTTTATCGCCCCAGGGCAGCTACGAGCAGTACTTC
CASSLSPQGSYEQYF
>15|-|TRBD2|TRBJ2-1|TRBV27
TGTGCCAGCAGTCCTCCCGAGGGCGGGAGGTTAGGGCAGTTCTTC
CASSPPEGGRLGQFF
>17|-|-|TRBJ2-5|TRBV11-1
TGTGCCAGCAGCGTAAGCACGGGGACACCCATCCGGGAGACCCAGTACTTC
CASSVSTGTPIRETQYF
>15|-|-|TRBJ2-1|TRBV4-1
TGCGCCAGCAGCGACAAGGGGAACTCCTACAATGAGCAGTTCTTC
CASSDKGNSYNEQFF
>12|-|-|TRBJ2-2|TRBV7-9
TGTGCCAGGGCACGGGGCACCGGGGAGCTGTTTTTT
CARARGTGELFF
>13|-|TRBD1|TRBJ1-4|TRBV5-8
TGTGCCAGCAGTTGGACAGGGAACGAAAAACTGTTTTTT
CASSWTGNEKLFF
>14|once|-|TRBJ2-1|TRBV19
TGTGCCAGTAGCCCGGGGAGCTCCTACAATGAGCAGTTCTTC
CASSPGSSYNEQFF
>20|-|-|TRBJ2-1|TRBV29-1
TGCAGCGTTGAAGTAGTTATCGGGACTGCCAAATTGAGCTCCTACAATGAGCAGTTCTTC
CSVEVVIGTAKLSSYNEQFF
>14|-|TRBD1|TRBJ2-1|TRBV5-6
TGTGCCAGCAGCCTAGGGACAGGGGGGAGTGAGCAGTTCTTC
CASSLGTGGSEQFF
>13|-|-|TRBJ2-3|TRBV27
TGTGCCAGCAGTTTACAGCTCACAGATACGCAGTATTTT
CASSLQLTDTQYF
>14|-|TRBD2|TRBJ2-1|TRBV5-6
TGTGCCAGCAGCACGGGACTAGCGAGGAATGAGCAGTTCTTC
CASSTGLARNEQFF
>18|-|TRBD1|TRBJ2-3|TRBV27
TGTGCCAGCAGTTCAATCGGGACAGGGCTTGTTTTCACAGATACGCAGTATTTT
CASSSIGTGLVFTDTQYF
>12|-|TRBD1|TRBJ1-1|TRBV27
TGTGCCAGCAGAACAGGGGGCACTGAAGCTTTCTTT
CASRTGGTEAFF
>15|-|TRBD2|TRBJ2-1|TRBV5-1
TGCGCCAGCAGCACGACTAGCGGGAGGGCCAAGGAGCAGTTCTTC
CASSTTSGRAKEQFF
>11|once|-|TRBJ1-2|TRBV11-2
TGTGCCAGCAGCTCGGGTAGCGGCTACACCTTC
CASSSGSGYTF
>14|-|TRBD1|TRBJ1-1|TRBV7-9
TGTGCCAGCAGCCCCCAAGGGGGCTACACTGAAGCTTTCTTT
CASSPQGGYTEAFF
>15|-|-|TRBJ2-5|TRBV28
TGTGCCAGCAGCCTCTACCCCAGGGGACGAGAGACCCAGTACTTC
CASSLYPRGRETQYF
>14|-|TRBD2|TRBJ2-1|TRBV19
TGTGCCAGTAATTTGGCGGGAGGGCCGAATGAGCAGTTCTTC
CASNLAGGPNEQFF
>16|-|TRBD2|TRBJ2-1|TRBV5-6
TGTGCCAGCAGCTTGCTAGCGGCGACACCCTACAATGAGCAGTTCTTC
CASSLLAATPYNEQFF
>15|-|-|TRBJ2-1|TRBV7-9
TGTGCCAGCAGCACGGGACTGGAGTTCTACAATGAGCAGTTCTTC
CASSTGLEFYNEQFF
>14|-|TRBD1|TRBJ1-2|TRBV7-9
TGTGCCAGCAGCCCCGCCGGGACAGACTATGGCTACACCTTC
CASSPAGTDYGYTF
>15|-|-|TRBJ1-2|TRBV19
TGTGCCAGTACCGAATCCGGGATGATGTACTATGGCTACACCTTC
CASTESGMMYYGYTF
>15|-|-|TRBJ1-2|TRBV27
TGTGCCAGCAGTTTCTCACGTCGGGGGAACTATGGCTACACCTTC
CASSFSRRGNYGYTF
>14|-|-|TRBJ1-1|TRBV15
TGTGCCACCAGCAGATTTCAGGGTGTCGCTGAAGCTTTCTTT
CATSRFQGVAEAFF
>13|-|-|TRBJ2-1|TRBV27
TGTGCCAGCAGCTACAGCTCCTACAATGAGCAGTTCTTC
CASSYSSYNEQFF
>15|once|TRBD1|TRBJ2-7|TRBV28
TGTGCCAGCAGTACGTTGGGACAGATCTCCTACGAGCAGTACTTC
CASSTLGQISYEQYF
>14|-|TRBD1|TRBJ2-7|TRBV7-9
TGTGCCAGCAGCGATCGGGACAGGGGGCACGAGCAGTACTTC
CASSDRDRGHEQYF
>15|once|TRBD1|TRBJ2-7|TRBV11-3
TGTGCCAGCAGCTTCAGACAGGGGCCACCCTACGAGCAGTACTTC
CASSFRQGPPYEQYF
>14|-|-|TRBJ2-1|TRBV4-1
TGCGCCAGCAGTTCGGACGACTCCTACAATGAGCAGTTCTTC
CASSSDDSYNEQFF
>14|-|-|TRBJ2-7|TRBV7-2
TGTGCCAGCAGCTTAGGAGACGACTCCTACGAGCAGTACTTC
CASSLGDDSYEQYF
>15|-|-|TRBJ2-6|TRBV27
TGTGCCAGCAGTTTATGGGGGTCTGGGGCCAACGTCCTGACTTTC
CASSLWGSGANVLTF
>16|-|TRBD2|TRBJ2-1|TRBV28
TGTGCCAGCAGTTTATTGGGGGGGATAACCTACAATGAGCAGTTCTTC
CASSLLGGITYNEQFF
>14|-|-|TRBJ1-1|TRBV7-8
TGTGCCAGCAGCTTAAGGGGCCAAAACACTGAAGCTTTCTTT
CASSLRGQNTEAFF
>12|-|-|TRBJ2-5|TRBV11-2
TGTGCCAGCAGCTTAGACGGGGAGACCCAGTACTTC
CASSLDGETQYF
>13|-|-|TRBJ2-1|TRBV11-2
TGTGCCAGCAGCTTAGATACTTACAATGAGCAGTTCTTC
CASSLDTYNEQFF
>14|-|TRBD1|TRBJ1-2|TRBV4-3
TGCGCCAGCAGCCCGGACAGGGGAGGTTATGGCTACACCTTC
CASSPDRGGYGYTF
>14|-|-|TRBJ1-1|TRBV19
TGTGCCAGTAGCCATACAGGGACCCACACTGAAGCTTTCTTT
CASSHTGTHTEAFF
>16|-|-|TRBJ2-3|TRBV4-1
TGCGCCAGCAGCCAAGTCGCGCGGAGGGGGGCGGATACGCAGTATTTT
CASSQVARRGADTQYF
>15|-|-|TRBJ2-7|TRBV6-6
TGTGCCAGCAGCCACGAGGGGACCTACTCCTACGAGCAGTACTTC
CASSHEGTYSYEQYF
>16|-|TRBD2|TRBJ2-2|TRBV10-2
TGCGCCAGCAGAGCTAGCGGGAGGAGTCGGACCGGGGAGCTGTTTTTT
CASRASGRSRTGELFF
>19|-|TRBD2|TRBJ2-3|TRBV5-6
TGTGCCAGCAGCTTGTATGTAGCGGGAGGTCCTGGGGGGACAGATACGCAGTATTTT
CASSLYVAGGPGGTDTQYF
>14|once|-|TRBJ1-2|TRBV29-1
TGCAGCGTTGATTATGGCAGGGGAACTCATGGCTACACCTTC
CSVDYGRGTHGYTF
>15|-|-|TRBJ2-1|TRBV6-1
TGTGCCAGCAGTCAATACGGGGACTCTCGTGTTGAGCAGTTCTTC
CASSQYGDSRVEQFF
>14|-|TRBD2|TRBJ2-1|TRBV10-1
TGCGCCAGCAGTTTTGGACTAGCGGGAGATGAGCAGTTCTTC
CASSFGLAGDEQFF
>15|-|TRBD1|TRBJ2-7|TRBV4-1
TGCGCCAGCAGCCAAGAGGGGACAGGGAACCACGAGCAGTACTTC
CASSQEGTGNHEQYF
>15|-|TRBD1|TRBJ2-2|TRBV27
TGTGCCAGCAGTACACAGGGGGCCAACACCGGGGAGCTGTTTTTT
CASSTQGANTGELFF
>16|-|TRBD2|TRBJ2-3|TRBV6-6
TGTGCCAGCAGTTATAAGGGACTAGCGTACACAGATACGCAGTATTTT
CASSYKGLAYTDTQYF
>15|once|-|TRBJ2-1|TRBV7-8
TGTGCCAGCAGCTTGCCGGGCCGAGGTGGCAATGAGCAGTTCTTC
CASSLPGRGGNEQFF
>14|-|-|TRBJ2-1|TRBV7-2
TGTGCCAGCAGCTTAGCCCACAAGACATCGGAGCAGTTCTTC
CASSLAHKTSEQFF